Listed below are T cell receptor beta chains from one sample, sequenced in a study of blood T cell repertoires in COVID-19. Method: immunoSEQ multiplex PCR; TCRdb's copy keeps in-frame clones and lacks some. The data contain about 120,000 clones, over 65% of them seen just once; the ten biggest clones take up roughly 5.6%. The sample was peripheral blood. These receptors were taken from an older man with acute or convalescent COVID-19. The CDR3 runs from the conserved cysteine through the conserved F or W. Fields, in order: V gene, D gene, clone size, J gene, CDR3 protein, CDR3 DNA. D genes are given only for firm matches. Expanded clones are given a class, and other clones once, few, many or no size at all.

V gene: TRBV5-4
D gene: -
clone size: few
J gene: TRBJ1-2
CDR3 protein: CASSAGEGIGYGYTF
CDR3 DNA: TGTGCCAGCAGCGCTGGGGAGGGGATAGGGTATGGCTACACCTTC

V gene: TRBV9
D gene: TRBD1
clone size: -
J gene: TRBJ2-2
CDR3 protein: CASSGGTGAIGELFF
CDR3 DNA: TGTGCCAGCAGCGGGGGGACAGGGGCTATCGGGGAGCTGTTTTTT

V gene: TRBV28
D gene: TRBD1
clone size: -
J gene: TRBJ1-2
CDR3 protein: CASTRTGANYGYTF
CDR3 DNA: TGTGCCAGCACGAGGACAGGGGCTAACTATGGCTACACCTTC

V gene: TRBV7-2
D gene: TRBD2
clone size: -
J gene: TRBJ2-7
CDR3 protein: CASSPSGSIYEQYF
CDR3 DNA: TGTGCCAGCAGCCCTAGCGGGAGTATCTACGAGCAGTACTTC

V gene: TRBV27
D gene: -
clone size: -
J gene: TRBJ1-5
CDR3 protein: CASSSQFRNQPQHF
CDR3 DNA: TGTGCCAGCAGTTCACAATTCCGCAATCAGCCCCAGCATTTT

V gene: TRBV5-4
D gene: -
clone size: -
J gene: TRBJ2-2
CDR3 protein: CASRTANTGELFF
CDR3 DNA: TGTGCCAGCAGGACAGCGAACACCGGGGAGCTGTTTTTT

V gene: TRBV27
D gene: -
clone size: -
J gene: TRBJ2-7
CDR3 protein: CASSSPNEQYF
CDR3 DNA: TGTGCCAGCAGTTCCCCCAACGAGCAGTACTTC

V gene: TRBV2
D gene: TRBD1
clone size: -
J gene: TRBJ1-4
CDR3 protein: CASSRRQGAGGEKLFF
CDR3 DNA: TGTGCCAGCAGTAGGAGGCAGGGGGCCGGAGGTGAAAAACTGTTTTTT

V gene: TRBV19
D gene: -
clone size: -
J gene: TRBJ1-2
CDR3 protein: CASNEDLRAYGYTF
CDR3 DNA: TGTGCCAGTAACGAGGACCTCAGGGCTTATGGCTACACCTTC

V gene: TRBV15
D gene: TRBD1
clone size: -
J gene: TRBJ1-5
CDR3 protein: CATSLTGSNQPQHF
CDR3 DNA: TGTGCCACCAGCTTGACAGGGAGCAATCAGCCCCAGCATTTT

V gene: TRBV4-1
D gene: -
clone size: -
J gene: TRBJ1-5
CDR3 protein: CASSQDRPDQPQHF
CDR3 DNA: TGCGCCAGCAGCCAAGACAGGCCTGATCAGCCCCAGCATTTT

V gene: TRBV2
D gene: TRBD2
clone size: -
J gene: TRBJ2-3
CDR3 protein: CASSEKRGGSTDTQYF
CDR3 DNA: TGTGCCAGCAGTGAAAAGCGGGGGGGAAGCACAGATACGCAGTATTTT

V gene: TRBV15
D gene: -
clone size: few
J gene: TRBJ2-1
CDR3 protein: CATSRDRMSSYNEQFF
CDR3 DNA: TGTGCCACCAGCAGAGATCGTATGAGCTCCTACAATGAGCAGTTCTTC

V gene: TRBV5-6
D gene: -
clone size: -
J gene: TRBJ2-7
CDR3 protein: CASRPSRPSSYEQYF
CDR3 DNA: TGTGCCAGCAGACCCTCTAGGCCGAGCTCCTACGAGCAGTACTTC

V gene: TRBV7-2
D gene: -
clone size: -
J gene: TRBJ2-3
CDR3 protein: CASSRLGQGGTDTQYF
CDR3 DNA: TGTGCCAGCAGCAGACTGGGGCAGGGCGGCACAGATACGCAGTATTTT

V gene: TRBV19
D gene: -
clone size: -
J gene: TRBJ2-3
CDR3 protein: CASSMEDSDTQYF
CDR3 DNA: TGTGCCAGTAGTATGGAGGACTCAGATACGCAGTATTTT

V gene: TRBV7-2
D gene: TRBD2
clone size: -
J gene: TRBJ2-1
CDR3 protein: CASSPGTSGINEQFF
CDR3 DNA: TGTGCCAGCAGCCCCGGGACTAGCGGGATCAATGAGCAGTTCTTC

V gene: TRBV11-2
D gene: -
clone size: -
J gene: TRBJ2-3
CDR3 protein: CASSDFGGGTDTQYF
CDR3 DNA: TGTGCCAGCAGCGACTTCGGCGGGGGCACAGATACGCAGTATTTT

V gene: TRBV5-1
D gene: TRBD2
clone size: -
J gene: TRBJ2-1
CDR3 protein: CASKPGLGVGEQFF
CDR3 DNA: TGCGCCAGTAAACCGGGACTAGGAGTAGGTGAGCAGTTCTTC

V gene: TRBV30
D gene: TRBD1
clone size: -
J gene: TRBJ1-1
CDR3 protein: CAWSSDRWGKAFF
CDR3 DNA: TGTGCCTGGAGTTCGGACAGGTGGGGGAAAGCTTTCTTT

V gene: TRBV7-2
D gene: -
clone size: -
J gene: TRBJ2-1
CDR3 protein: CASSLFRDSVDNEQFF
CDR3 DNA: TGTGCCAGCAGCTTATTTCGGGATTCGGTAGACAATGAGCAGTTCTTC

V gene: TRBV19
D gene: TRBD1
clone size: -
J gene: TRBJ1-1
CDR3 protein: CASSPSADRGGTEAFF
CDR3 DNA: TGTGCCAGTAGTCCAAGCGCCGACAGGGGAGGCACTGAAGCTTTCTTT

V gene: TRBV10-3
D gene: -
clone size: -
J gene: TRBJ1-2
CDR3 protein: CATFSPTGGSVYTF
CDR3 DNA: TGTGCCACCTTTTCTCCAACGGGGGGCTCGGTCTACACCTTC

V gene: TRBV28
D gene: -
clone size: -
J gene: TRBJ1-1
CDR3 protein: CASTWGGPQGTEAFF
CDR3 DNA: TGTGCCAGCACCTGGGGGGGACCCCAGGGGACTGAAGCTTTCTTT

V gene: TRBV5-1
D gene: TRBD1
clone size: -
J gene: TRBJ2-1
CDR3 protein: CASSLAATGGFYNEQFF
CDR3 DNA: TGCGCCAGCAGCTTGGCCGCGACAGGGGGGTTCTACAATGAGCAGTTCTTC

V gene: TRBV7-3
D gene: TRBD1
clone size: once
J gene: TRBJ1-2
CDR3 protein: CASSPYRQGAGYGYTF
CDR3 DNA: TGTGCCAGCAGCCCCTACCGACAGGGGGCCGGATATGGCTACACCTTC

V gene: TRBV27
D gene: -
clone size: -
J gene: TRBJ2-7
CDR3 protein: CASSLHQGSYEQYF
CDR3 DNA: TGTGCCAGCAGCCTTCATCAAGGGAGTTACGAGCAGTACTTC

V gene: TRBV4-1
D gene: -
clone size: -
J gene: TRBJ1-5
CDR3 protein: CASSQDLSNQPQHF
CDR3 DNA: TGCGCCAGCAGCCAAGACCTTAGCAATCAGCCCCAGCATTTT

V gene: TRBV27
D gene: -
clone size: -
J gene: TRBJ2-1
CDR3 protein: CASSLFGWNEQFF
CDR3 DNA: TGTGCCAGCAGTTTATTCGGGTGGAATGAGCAGTTCTTC

V gene: TRBV7-8
D gene: -
clone size: -
J gene: TRBJ1-5
CDR3 protein: CASSLGPGGRNQPQHF
CDR3 DNA: TGTGCCAGCAGCTTAGGCCCGGGGGGGAGGAATCAGCCCCAGCATTTT

V gene: TRBV24-1
D gene: TRBD1
clone size: -
J gene: TRBJ2-3
CDR3 protein: CATSAGQGAGTDTQYF
CDR3 DNA: TGTGCCACCAGTGCGGGACAGGGGGCAGGCACAGATACGCAGTATTTT

V gene: TRBV12-5
D gene: TRBD1
clone size: -
J gene: TRBJ1-2
CDR3 protein: CASGPPGQGVYGYTF
CDR3 DNA: TGTGCTAGTGGTCCCCCAGGACAGGGGGTCTATGGCTACACCTTC

V gene: TRBV28
D gene: TRBD1
clone size: -
J gene: TRBJ2-5
CDR3 protein: CASSPLGQAQETQYF
CDR3 DNA: TGTGCCAGCAGTCCCCTGGGACAGGCGCAAGAGACCCAGTACTTC

V gene: TRBV6-5
D gene: TRBD1
clone size: -
J gene: TRBJ2-7
CDR3 protein: CASSYPGQGETYEQYF
CDR3 DNA: TGTGCCAGCAGTTACCCCGGACAGGGGGAGACCTACGAGCAGTACTTC

V gene: TRBV7-3
D gene: TRBD1
clone size: -
J gene: TRBJ2-1
CDR3 protein: CASSLGQGVYNEQFF
CDR3 DNA: TGTGCCAGCAGCTTAGGGCAGGGGGTATACAATGAGCAGTTCTTC

V gene: TRBV7-2
D gene: TRBD1
clone size: -
J gene: TRBJ1-6
CDR3 protein: CASSFRGQGNSPLHF
CDR3 DNA: TGTGCCAGCAGTTTCAGGGGGCAGGGGAATTCACCCCTCCACTTT

V gene: TRBV28
D gene: -
clone size: -
J gene: TRBJ1-2
CDR3 protein: CASSPTGYFYTF
CDR3 DNA: TGTGCCAGCAGTCCTACAGGGTACTTCTACACCTTC

V gene: TRBV28
D gene: -
clone size: -
J gene: TRBJ1-5
CDR3 protein: CASSFFIPRRSNQPQHF
CDR3 DNA: TGTGCCAGCAGTTTTTTTATACCCCGTCGGAGCAATCAGCCCCAGCATTTT

V gene: TRBV9
D gene: -
clone size: -
J gene: TRBJ1-4
CDR3 protein: CASSLLEGSGEKLFF
CDR3 DNA: TGTGCCAGCAGCCTATTGGAGGGTTCGGGTGAAAAACTGTTTTTT

V gene: TRBV4-3
D gene: TRBD1
clone size: few
J gene: TRBJ2-7
CDR3 protein: CASKVDRGRREQYF
CDR3 DNA: TGCGCCAGCAAGGTAGACAGGGGGCGTCGGGAGCAGTACTTC

V gene: TRBV5-1
D gene: -
clone size: -
J gene: TRBJ2-7
CDR3 protein: CASSTGRSPPDEQYF
CDR3 DNA: TGCGCCAGCAGTACAGGACGGAGTCCCCCTGACGAGCAGTACTTC

V gene: TRBV2
D gene: TRBD1
clone size: -
J gene: TRBJ2-7
CDR3 protein: CASSGDSQNSYEQYF
CDR3 DNA: TGTGCCAGCAGTGGGGACAGCCAGAACTCCTACGAGCAGTACTTC

V gene: TRBV4-3
D gene: -
clone size: -
J gene: TRBJ1-1
CDR3 protein: CASSQDIARVNTEAFF
CDR3 DNA: TGCGCCAGCAGCCAAGATATCGCCAGGGTGAACACTGAAGCTTTCTTT

V gene: TRBV10-3
D gene: TRBD2
clone size: once
J gene: TRBJ2-7
CDR3 protein: CAISEVSGGFDEQYF
CDR3 DNA: TGTGCCATCAGTGAGGTTAGCGGGGGTTTCGACGAGCAGTACTTC

V gene: TRBV6-5
D gene: -
clone size: -
J gene: TRBJ1-4
CDR3 protein: CASSYSGGEKLFF
CDR3 DNA: TGTGCCAGCAGTTACTCCGGGGGGGAAAAACTGTTTTTT